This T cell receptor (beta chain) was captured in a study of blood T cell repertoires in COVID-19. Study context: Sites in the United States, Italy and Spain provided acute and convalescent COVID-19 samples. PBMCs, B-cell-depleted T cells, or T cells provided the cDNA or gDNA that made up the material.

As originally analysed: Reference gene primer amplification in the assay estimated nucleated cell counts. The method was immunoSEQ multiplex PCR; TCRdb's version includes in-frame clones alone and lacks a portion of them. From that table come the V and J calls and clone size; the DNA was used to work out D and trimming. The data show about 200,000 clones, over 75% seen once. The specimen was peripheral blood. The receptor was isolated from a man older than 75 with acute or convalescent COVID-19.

The CDR3 bases are TGTGCCTGGAGTGTCACAAGGGCGGGCACCGGGGAGCTGTTTTTT. It specifies CAWSVTRAGTGELFF. The chain couples TRBV30 to TRBJ2-2; weak D call: TRBD2 (5 bases). Germline V gene sequence: CDR1 GTSNPN, CDR2 SVGIG (reference sequence). The CDR3 runs to 15 residues. The V and J ends lost 0 bases and 4 bases respectively, with 12 bases between them.